The 22 T cell receptor beta chains below come from one sample, sequenced in a study of T cells after yellow fever vaccination. TCRdb called the 5' RACE reads again in MiXCR, with one record for every CDR3 protein. The sample consists of a few hundred thousand distinct CDR3 sequences, roughly 8.3% of them appearing once. Specimen: PBMCs, collected around 45 days after the first yellow fever vaccination. These receptor sequences come from a man in his late teens or twenties who received the YFV17D yellow fever vaccine.

This clonotype was picked up a small number of times. The J gene is TRBJ1-2, the V gene TRBV18; TRBD1 matches at 7 bases. V lost 6 bases and J lost 6; bases outside the gene matches: 13. Germline CDR1 is KGHSH and CDR2 is LQKENI. The CDR3 totals 15 residues. The CDR3 protein is CASSPNRQGRDGYTF. The CDR3 nucleotides are TGTGCCAGCTCGCCGAATCGACAGGGAAGAGATGGCTACACCTTC.

This chain connects TRBV25-1 to TRBJ2-7; 8 bases are a match to TRBD1. Germline-derived CDR1 and CDR2 are MGHDK and SYGVNS. The CDR3 spans 13 residues. Unmatched junction bases numbered 4, after V lost 9 bases and J lost 0 bases. CDR3 protein: CARGTGSSYEQYV. Written as DNA, the CDR3 is TGTGCCAGAGGGACAGGAAGCTCCTACGAGCAGTACGTC.

The chain has TRBV10-3 and TRBJ1-2, with 11 bases fitting TRBD1. V trimming: 4 bases; J trimming: 3 bases; junction bases outside the gene matches: 7. The CDR3 spans 16 residues. Germline lookup yields CDR1 ENHRY and CDR2 SYGVKD. The CDR3 loop is CAISGQDRGQDYGYTF. CDR3 DNA: TGTGCCATCAGTGGACAGGACAGGGGGCAGGACTATGGCTACACCTTC.

A few counts support this clonotype. This chain links TRBV7-7 with TRBJ2-3; 7 nucleotides line up with TRBD2. CDR3 length: 14 amino acids. Germline V lookup: CDR1 SSHAT, CDR2 FNYEAQ (reference sequence). J gave up 5 bases and V 8 bases, and 10 bases lay outside the gene matches. The CDR3 DNA follows: TGTGCCAGCGCCCCGGGACTATCAGGAGATACGCAGTATTTT. It yields the protein CASAPGLSGDTQYF.

This clonotype has ten or more counts. The gene calls are TRBV30 and TRBJ1-2, with D maybe TRBD1 (6 bases). CDR1 is GTSNPN and CDR2 is SVGIG in the germline V gene (reference sequence). Trimming left V 5 bases short and J 4 bases short, with 11 bases between. CDR3 size: 12 residues. In DNA, the CDR3 is TGTGCCTGGGCAGGGGTCTCCTATGGCTACACCTTC. It specifies CAWAGVSYGYTF.

This clonotype was observed a handful of times. CDR3 sequence reads: CASSGGREMGAFF. The CDR3 DNA sequence: TGTGCCAGCAGCGGGGGAAGGGAGATGGGAGCTTTCTTT. V and J are TRBV5-6 and TRBJ1-1; D is possibly TRBD1 (5 bases). Germline V CDR1 and CDR2: SGHDT, YYEEEE. Between the trimmed V and J ends, which lost 4 bases and 10 bases, there was a span of 17 bases. The CDR3 extends over 13 amino acids.

This rearrangement joins TRBV7-9 to TRBJ1-1; D unresolved. Germline values: CDR1 SEHNR, CDR2 FQNEAQ (reference sequence). Trimming left V 5 bases short and J 11 bases short, with 12 bases between. This CDR3 is built from 11 residues. The CDR3 region has the DNA TGTGCCAGCAGCCCAAAAGAACTCGCTTTCTTT. The encoded protein is CASSPKELAFF.

This chain links TRBV7-2 with TRBJ1-4; possible D gene TRBD1, 5 bases. Trimming shortened V by 7 bases and J by 1 base, and 19 bases separated the two germline ends. This CDR3 is 17 amino acids long. Germline loops: CDR1 SGHTA, CDR2 FQGNSA. The CDR3 is CASTLIGGIGTNEKLFF. For the CDR3, the DNA is TGTGCCAGCACCCTAATCGGGGGGATAGGAACTAATGAAAAACTGTTTTTT.

This clonotype was counted a few times. Here the CDR3 reads CASSLISPAGTLSSYEQYF. DNA of the CDR3: TGTGCCAGCAGTCTGATCTCTCCCGCCGGGACTTTGAGCTCCTACGAGCAGTACTTC. The chain links TRBV12-3 or TRBV12-4 to TRBJ2-7; D may be TRBD2 (6 bases). The CDR3 has 19 residues. V was trimmed by 5 bases and J by 0 bases, leaving 26 bases between them.

This clonotype has a handful of counts. V usage is TRBV6-1 and J usage is TRBJ1-4, with D maybe TRBD1 (5 bases). The germline V gene has CDR1 MNHNS and CDR2 SASEGT. Trimming removed 6 bases at V and 4 bases at J, with 9 bases between. There are 13 residues in the CDR3. DNA of the CDR3: TGTGCCAGCAGCCCTGGGGGTAATGAAAAACTGTTTTTT. This gives the protein CASSPGGNEKLFF.

V gene TRBV7-2 combines with J gene TRBJ1-2; TRBD1 matches 9 bases. V lost 1 base, J lost 8 bases, and 5 bases stayed unmatched. Germline V gene lookup returns CDR1 SGHTA and CDR2 FQGNSA. The CDR3 consists of 14 residues. DNA for the CDR3: TGTGCCAGCAGCTTAGGAGGACAGGGGAGAGGCTACACCTTC. Amino acid sequence: CASSLGGQGRGYTF.

The V and J genes are TRBV30 and TRBJ1-2, with TRBD1 as a possible D gene (6 bases). Trimming removed 3 bases at V and 5 bases at J, with 19 bases between. The CDR3 covers 15 residues. Germline values: CDR1 GTSNPN, CDR2 SVGIG (reference sequence). The CDR3 DNA reads as TGTGCCTGGAGGCCCCCGGGGGGCGCGGGATATGGCTACACCTTC. Translating gives CAWRPPGGAGYGYTF.

The chain uses TRBV10-3 and TRBJ1-1; D perhaps matches TRBD1 (5 bases). V was trimmed by 10 bases and J by 0 bases, leaving 12 bases between them. This CDR3 comprises 13 residues. CDR1 ENHRY and CDR2 SYGVKD come from the germline V gene. Here the CDR3 DNA reads TGTGCCACCACCGGGACGGTGAACACTGAAGCTTTCTTT. This gives the protein CATTGTVNTEAFF.

V and J are TRBV27 and TRBJ2-1, with D perhaps given as TRBD1 or TRBD2 (5 bases each). CDR1 and CDR2 from the germline V gene are MNHEY and SMNVEV (reference sequence). V was cut by 6 bases and J by 0 bases, with 18 bases left in between. The CDR3 extends over 17 amino acids. CDR3 in DNA: TGTGCCAGCAGCCTTACACCCCGGGGACGCTCCTACAATGAGCAGTTCTTC. It translates to CASSLTPRGRSYNEQFF.

CDR3 amino acids: CASSFGAGLEAFF. CDR3 in DNA: TGTGCCAGCAGTTTTGGTGCTGGCCTTGAAGCTTTCTTT. The rearrangement joins TRBV12-3 or TRBV12-4 to TRBJ1-1; D is ambiguous. V lost 3 bases and J 7 bases, leaving 12 bases between the germline ends. The CDR3 length is 13 residues.

The rearrangement links TRBV7-6 to TRBJ2-5, with TRBD1 as a possible D gene (6 bases). The CDR3 totals 17 residues. The germline gives CDR1 SGHVS, CDR2 FNYEAQ. V was pared by 5 bases and J by 1 base, with 20 bases between. CDR3 DNA: TGTGCCAGCAGCCGCCAGACGGCTTACAGGGTCCAAGAGACCCAGTACTTC. It translates to CASSRQTAYRVQETQYF.

In its sample, this clonotype was seen a few times. Germline is not matched at one junction end, which may reflect a read error. The genes are TRBV5-6 and TRBJ2-1; possibly TRBD2 for D (6 bases). Germline CDR1 and CDR2: SGHDT and YYEEEE. The CDR3 sequence is 13 residues long. The CDR3 sequence is CASSLQDRDSTLF. For the CDR3, the DNA is TGTGCCAGCAGCTTGCAAGACCGGGACTCAACTCTCTTC. Based on the CDR3 plus reference TRBV5-6 and TRBJ2-1, the full variable domain is DAGVTQSPTHLIKTRGQQVTLRCSPKSGHDTVSWYQQALGQGPQFIFQYYEEEERQRGNFPDRFSGHQFPNYSSELNVNALLLGDSALYLCASSLQDRDSTLFGPGTRLTVL.

V is TRBV29-1 and J is TRBJ1-2; D unclear. Trimming stripped 4 bases from V and 8 bases from J, with 11 bases between. The CDR3 has 11 residues. Germline V gene lookup returns CDR1 SQVTM and CDR2 ANQGSEA. The CDR3 is CSVASTVGYTF. The CDR3, as DNA: TGCAGCGTTGCATCGACGGTAGGCTACACCTTC.

J is TRBJ2-5 and V is TRBV5-1; 12 bases are shared with TRBD1. The junction had 6 bases not matched to a gene; V was cut back by 3 bases and J by 6 bases. The CDR3 loop spans 15 amino acids. Germline CDR1 SGHRS, CDR2 YFSETQ. The CDR3 DNA sequence: TGCGCCAGCAGCTCCGAGGGACAGGGGGCTCAGACCCAGTACTTC. This sequence encodes CASSSEGQGAQTQYF.

The chain carries TRBV14 and TRBJ2-1; 7 bases agree with TRBD1. V was pared by 4 bases and J by 4 bases, with 7 bases of the junction left unmatched. The CDR3 extends over 15 amino acids. Germline V gives CDR1 SGHDN, CDR2 FVKESK. DNA of the CDR3: TGTGCCAGCAGCCTTTGGGACAGCTTTTACAATGAGCAGTTCTTC. It yields the protein CASSLWDSFYNEQFF.

This clonotype has a handful of counts. V and J are TRBV5-1 and TRBJ2-4; TRBD1 might be the D (6 bases). The V gene lost 0 bases and the J gene lost 3 bases, with 7 bases spanning the gap. Germline values: CDR1 SGHRS, CDR2 YFSETQ. The CDR3 is 14 amino acids. CDR3 sequence reads: CASSLAGVKNIQYF. In nucleotides, the CDR3 is TGCGCCAGCAGCTTGGCAGGGGTCAAAAACATTCAGTACTTC. The full variable domain, with the rest looked up from reference TRBV5-1 and TRBJ2-4, is KAGVTQTPRYLIKTRGQQVTLSCSPISGHRSVSWYQQTPGQGLQFLFEYFSETQRNKGNFPGRFSGRQFSNSRSEMNVSTLELGDSALYLCASSLAGVKNIQYFGAGTRLSVL.

This clonotype came up many times. The chain uses TRBV29-1 and TRBJ2-5; possible D gene TRBD2, 6 bases. V shed 4 bases and J shed 5 bases, with 14 bases lying between them. The CDR3 runs to 13 residues. From germline, CDR1 is SQVTM and CDR2 ANQGSEA. The CDR3 loop reads CSVVEGRVETQYF. The CDR3 DNA sequence: TGCAGCGTTGTGGAGGGTAGGGTCGAGACCCAGTACTTC. The variable domain in full, completed from reference TRBV29-1 and TRBJ2-5, reads SAVISQKPSRDICQRGTSLTIQCQVDSQVTMMFWYRQQPGQSLTLIATANQGSEATYESGFVIDKFPISRPNLTFSTLTVSNMSPEDSSIYLCSVVEGRVETQYFGPGTRLLVL.